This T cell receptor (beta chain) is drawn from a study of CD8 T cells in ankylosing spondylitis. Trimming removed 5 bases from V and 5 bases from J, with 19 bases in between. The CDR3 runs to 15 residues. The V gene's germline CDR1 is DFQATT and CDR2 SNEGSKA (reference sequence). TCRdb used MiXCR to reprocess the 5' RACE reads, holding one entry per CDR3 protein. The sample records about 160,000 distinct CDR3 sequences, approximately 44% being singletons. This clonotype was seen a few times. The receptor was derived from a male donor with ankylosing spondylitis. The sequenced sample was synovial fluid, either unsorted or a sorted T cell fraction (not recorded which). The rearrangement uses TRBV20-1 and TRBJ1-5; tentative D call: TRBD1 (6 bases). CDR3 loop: CSASNLYRADQPQHF. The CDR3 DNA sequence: TGCAGTGCTTCTAACCTATACAGGGCTGATCAGCCCCAGCATTTT.